The 25 T cell receptor beta chains given below trace back to one sample, sequenced in a study of T-cell memory formation after mild COVID-19. TCRdb passed the 5' RACE reads through MiXCR, listing each CDR3 protein once. The data hold approximately 300,000 distinct CDR3 sequences, with 15% to 20% observed a single time. Sequenced: PBMCs or a T cell subset sorted from them (not recorded which). The receptors derive from a man younger than 35 who had mild COVID-19 (a few samples of this study predate the infection). Cell type and time point are not known.

In this sample, this clonotype turned up a few times. The gene calls are TRBV5-5 and TRBJ2-5, with 12 bases that match TRBD1. The CDR3 runs to 15 residues. From germline, CDR1 is SGHKS and CDR2 YYEKEE (reference sequence). With 4 bases clipped from V and 5 bases from J, the junction kept 6 bases outside the gene matches. As DNA, the CDR3 is TGTGCCAGCAGCCGCCCGGGACAGGGGGCTGAGACCCAGTACTTC. Translated: CASSRPGQGAETQYF.

This clonotype was recorded at least ten times. The chain is built from TRBV7-2 and TRBJ2-2; D not certain. The CDR3 totals 15 residues. CDR1 is SGHTA and CDR2 is FQGNSA in the germline V gene. Trimming removed 2 bases at V and 6 bases at J, with 13 bases between. The CDR3 spells CASSLIGQTSGELFF. The CDR3 DNA is TGTGCCAGCAGCTTAATCGGTCAAACTTCCGGGGAGCTGTTTTTT.

This clonotype occurred a few times. Its ends do not fully match the called genes, so a read error is possible. The J gene is TRBJ1-5, the V gene TRBV18, with 9 bases matching TRBD1. CDR3 size: 14 residues. Germline V gives CDR1 KGHSH, CDR2 LQKENI. CDR3: CASSGPGQGPSFNF. For the CDR3, the DNA is TGTGCCAGCTCAGGCCCGGGACAGGGCCCATCGTTCAATTTT.

This clonotype was counted at least ten times. This chain joins TRBV5-4 and TRBJ2-2; D gene ambiguous. Trimming took 1 base from V and 4 from J, leaving 5 bases between them. The germline gives CDR1 SGHNT, CDR2 YYREEE (reference sequence). CDR3 length: 13 amino acids. The CDR3, as DNA: TGTGCCAGCAGCTTGATAGCCACCGGGGAGCTGTTTTTT. It yields the protein CASSLIATGELFF.

The chain uses TRBV5-1 and TRBJ2-7; no clear D gene. V was pared by 0 bases and J by 3 bases, with 7 bases between. CDR3 length: 13 residues. Germline CDR1 reads SGHRS; CDR2 reads YFSETQ. The CDR3 coding sequence is TGCGCCAGCAGCTTGGTACCGAACTACGAGCAGTACGTC. Translated, it gives CASSLVPNYEQYV.

This clonotype has only a few counts. The chain has TRBV6-5 and TRBJ1-5; D perhaps matches TRBD1 (6 bases). The CDR3 covers 14 residues. The V gene lost 5 bases and the J gene lost 9 bases, with 17 bases spanning the gap. Germline loops: CDR1 MNHEY, CDR2 SVGAGI. DNA for the CDR3: TGTGCCAGCAGTAAGGACAGTATCATTACGCCCCAGCATTTT. Translated: CASSKDSIITPQHF.

This clonotype occurred a few times. V gene TRBV5-6 combines with J gene TRBJ2-7; either TRBD1 or TRBD2 may fit D (5 bases each). From germline, CDR1 is SGHDT and CDR2 YYEEEE. The CDR3 covers 15 residues. Trimming took 0 bases from V and 3 from J, leaving 13 bases between them. The CDR3: CASSLGDRRFYEQYV. The CDR3 bases are TGTGCCAGCAGCTTGGGGGACCGGCGATTCTACGAGCAGTACGTC.

V and J are TRBV2 and TRBJ2-7; the D gene is possibly TRBD1 (5 bases). The CDR3 length is 15 residues. Trimming removed 5 bases from V and 0 bases from J, with 14 bases in between. Germline V CDR1 and CDR2: SNHLY, FYNNEI. Here the CDR3 reads CASSPEGAFSYEQYV. The CDR3 coding sequence is TGTGCCAGCAGTCCAGAAGGGGCCTTCTCCTACGAGCAGTACGTC.

This clonotype was seen only a few times. V and J are TRBV2 and TRBJ1-6; D is undetermined. Germline V gives CDR1 SNHLY, CDR2 FYNNEI. CDR3 size: 14 residues. V shed 8 bases and J shed 7 bases, with 15 bases lying between them. The CDR3 loop is CASQADESNSPLHF. The CDR3, as DNA: TGTGCCAGCCAGGCGGACGAATCCAATTCACCCCTCCACTTT.

J is TRBJ2-1 and V is TRBV11-2; D might be TRBD1 (5 bases). This CDR3 comprises 15 residues. CDR1 is SGHAT and CDR2 is FQNNGV in the germline V gene. With 2 bases removed from V and 1 base from J, the gap between germline ends came to 9 bases. The CDR3 DNA reads as TGTGCCAGCAGCTTACAGGGAAGGTCCTACAATGAGCAGTTCTTC. This encodes CASSLQGRSYNEQFF. The full variable domain, its missing parts supplied by reference TRBV11-2 and TRBJ2-1, is EAGVAQSPRYKIIEKRQSVAFWCNPISGHATLYWYQQILGQGPKLLIQFQNNGVVDDSQLPKDRFSAERLKGVDSTLKIQPAKLEDSAVYLCASSLQGRSYNEQFFGPGTRLTVL.

In the case of this clonotype: An end of the junction does not agree with germline; a read error may underlie this. J is TRBJ2-3 and V is TRBV5-1; 7 bases map to TRBD1. CDR1 and CDR2 from the germline V gene are SGHRS and YFSETQ. The CDR3 is 14 amino acids. CDR3 DNA sequence: TGCGCCAGCAGTTTGGATCAGGGGGCAGATACGCAGTATTTT. The encoded protein is CASSLDQGADTQYF.

This clonotype turned up a few times. The chain couples TRBV20-1 to TRBJ1-2, with a possible D match to TRBD1 (6 bases). The germline V and J ends were trimmed by 6 bases and 4 bases, with 15 bases remaining between them. Germline loops: CDR1 DFQATT, CDR2 SNEGSKA (reference sequence). The CDR3 extends over 13 amino acids. The CDR3 is CSAPGHLIYGYTF. The DNA for the CDR3 is TGCAGTGCCCCGGGACATCTTATCTATGGCTACACCTTC.

This clonotype was detected a few times. This rearrangement joins TRBV18 to TRBJ1-2, with a possible D match to TRBD1 (6 bases). Trimming cost V 8 bases and J 2 bases, with 15 bases left between them. From germline, CDR1 is KGHSH and CDR2 LQKENI. This CDR3 region has 14 residues. CDR3 sequence: CASATGLSNYGYTF. The CDR3 bases are TGTGCCAGCGCGACAGGCCTGAGCAACTATGGCTACACCTTC.

The chain employs TRBV6-5 and TRBJ2-7, with 8 bases aligning to TRBD1. The junction had 7 bases not matched to a gene; V was cut back by 2 bases and J by 7 bases. The CDR3 has 14 residues. The germline V gene encodes CDR1 MNHEY and CDR2 SVGAGI. The DNA for the CDR3 is TGTGCCAGCAGTTACGGGCAGGGGGCAAAAGAGCAGTACGTC. It codes for CASSYGQGAKEQYV.

The chain joins TRBV18 to TRBJ1-6, with D possibly matching TRBD1 (6 bases). This CDR3 region has 15 residues. Between the trimmed V and J ends, which lost 6 bases and 8 bases, there was a span of 17 bases. Germline CDR1 reads KGHSH; CDR2 reads LQKENI. CDR3 protein: CASSPRGASDSPLHF. The DNA for the CDR3 is TGTGCCAGCTCCCCCCGGGGGGCCAGCGATTCACCCCTCCACTTT. The full variable domain, rest sourced from reference TRBV18 and TRBJ1-6, is NAGVMQNPRHLVRRRGQEARLRCSPMKGHSHVYWYRQLPEEGLKFMVYLQKENIIDESGMPKERFSAEFPKEGPSILRIQQVVRGDSAAYFCASSPRGASDSPLHFGNGTRLTVT.

This clonotype was detected ten times or more. The V gene is TRBV7-9, the J gene TRBJ2-3, with D unresolved. V lost 8 bases, J lost 2 bases, and 11 bases lay in between. The CDR3 spans 13 residues. From germline, CDR1 is SEHNR and CDR2 FQNEAQ (reference sequence). CDR3 loop: CASQVGPTDTQYF. In nucleotides, the CDR3 is TGTGCCAGCCAAGTGGGTCCCACAGATACGCAGTATTTT.

This clonotype has a count of ten or more. This chain connects TRBV6-2 or TRBV6-3 to TRBJ2-1, with D tentatively TRBD1 or TRBD2 (5 bases each). Germline V gene lookup returns CDR1 MNHEY and CDR2 SVGEGT. The germline V and J ends were trimmed by 5 bases and 4 bases, with 9 bases remaining between them. CDR3 length: 13 residues. The CDR3 reads CASSRDGYNEQFF. The CDR3 coding sequence is TGTGCCAGCAGTAGGGACGGATACAATGAGCAGTTCTTC.

The rearrangement uses TRBV18 and TRBJ2-7, with D unresolved. V was trimmed by 5 bases and J by 5 bases, leaving 13 bases between them. The CDR3 length is 13 residues. Looked up from germline, CDR1 is KGHSH and CDR2 is LQKENI. The CDR3: CASSASLQDEQYV. The CDR3 DNA reads as TGTGCCAGCTCAGCCTCTCTCCAGGACGAGCAGTACGTC.

The genes are TRBV28 and TRBJ2-6; D assignment may be TRBD1 or TRBD2 (5 bases each). The length of the CDR3 is 11 residues. V was shortened by 5 bases and J by 11 bases, with 7 bases between the two germline ends. The germline CDR1 and CDR2 sequences are MDHEN and SYDVKM. CDR3 sequence reads: CASSLGDVLTF. The CDR3 DNA is TGTGCCAGCAGTCTGGGGGACGTCCTGACTTTC.

In its sample, this clonotype was seen once. A read error may be the cause here, since a much bigger clone is one base away. Without the conserved terminal phenylalanine or tryptophan, this CDR3 likely stems from a read error. The V gene is TRBV12-3 or TRBV12-4, the J gene TRBJ2-5; weak D call: TRBD1 (6 bases). The V and J ends lost 6 bases and 0 bases respectively, with 11 bases between them. CDR3 length: 14 amino acids. In nucleotides, the CDR3 is TGTGCCAGCAGGCAAGACAGGTACCAAGAGACCCAGTACGTC. Its translation: CASRQDRYQETQYV.

This clonotype has only a few counts. The V gene is TRBV20-1, the J gene TRBJ2-5; 9 nucleotides agree with TRBD2. The CDR3 extends over 15 amino acids. V lost 3 bases, J lost 5 bases, and 10 bases stayed unmatched. The germline V gene has CDR1 DFQATT and CDR2 SNEGSKA (reference sequence). CDR3: CSARDGGGARETQYF. CDR3 nucleotides: TGCAGTGCTAGGGACGGCGGGGGGGCCCGGGAGACCCAGTACTTC.

The chain has TRBV28 and TRBJ2-2, with D perhaps matching TRBD2 (5 bases). Germline values: CDR1 MDHEN, CDR2 SYDVKM. With 7 bases removed from V and 5 bases from J, the gap between germline ends came to 17 bases. The CDR3 has 15 amino acids. This CDR3 reads CASTRPGERTGELFF. The DNA for the CDR3 is TGTGCCAGCACCCGTCCTGGGGAGAGGACCGGGGAGCTGTTTTTT. The full variable domain, in which reference TRBV28 and TRBJ2-2 provide the parts outside the CDR3, is DVKVTQSSRYLVKRTGEKVFLECVQDMDHENMFWYRQDPGLGLRLIYFSYDVKMKEKGDIPEGYSVSREKKERFSLILESASTNQTSMYLCASTRPGERTGELFFGEGSRLTVL.

The chain combines TRBV6-2 or TRBV6-3 with TRBJ1-2; the match to TRBD1 covers 8 bases. The CDR3 covers 13 residues. CDR1 and CDR2 (germline): MNHEY, SVGEGT. The junction had 5 bases not matched to a gene; V was cut back by 4 bases and J by 7 bases. In nucleotides, the CDR3 is TGTGCCAGCAGTTGGACAGGGTCTCGTGGCTACACCTTC. It encodes CASSWTGSRGYTF.

The chain recombines TRBV5-1 with TRBJ2-1; 7 nucleotides align to TRBD2. The CDR3 runs to 16 residues. The V and J ends lost 5 bases and 1 base, in that order; junction bases with no gene match: 9. The germline V gene encodes CDR1 SGHRS and CDR2 YFSETQ. The CDR3 region is CASRATRGGSYNEQFF. Here the CDR3 DNA reads TGCGCCAGCAGGGCCACTCGCGGGGGTTCCTACAATGAGCAGTTCTTC.

The chain carries TRBV7-9 and TRBJ1-1; the D gene is possibly TRBD1 (5 bases). CDR3 length: 12 amino acids. Trimming left V 5 bases short and J 8 bases short, with 12 bases between. CDR1 SEHNR and CDR2 FQNEAQ come from the germline V gene (reference sequence). The CDR3 reads CASSLRQGEAFF. The CDR3 DNA is TGTGCCAGCAGCCTGCGGCAGGGAGAAGCTTTCTTT.